What follows are 8 T cell receptor beta chains derived from one specimen sequenced in a study of regulatory T cells in long-lasting Graves disease. The time point was: persistent/refractory GD, antithyroid drugs over 5 years with positive TRAb. With RNA extracted from PBMCs as input, the TCR library was made. In building TCR beta libraries, iRepertoire HTBI primers were used together with Arm-PCR of CDR3 regions. TCRdb processed the multiplex PCR reads anew with MiXCR; each CDR3 protein has one entry. The data hold 400,000 to 500,000 distinct CDR3 sequences, with under 25% observed a single time. The specimen was peripheral blood mononuclear cells (PBMCs), collected when the disease was refractory, from a patient treated with antithyroid drugs. The source is a female donor with Graves disease.

This clonotype appeared a few times. The chain has TRBV7-3 and TRBJ2-2; D uncertain. The V end was cut by 5 bases, the J end by 1 base, with 8 bases between. Germline-derived CDR1 and CDR2 are SGHTA and FQGTGA. The CDR3 runs to 14 residues. The chain's CDR3 is CASSPLGNTGELFF. The CDR3 DNA is TGTGCCAGCAGCCCCCTGGGGAACACCGGGGAGCTGTTTTTT.

This clonotype showed up many times. The chain recombines TRBV6-5 with TRBJ2-5; a weak D match, TRBD2 (5 bases). The CDR3 sequence is 14 residues long. Looked up from germline, CDR1 is MNHEY and CDR2 is SVGAGI. V gave up 2 bases and J gave up 5 bases, with 12 bases separating them. CDR3: CASSYIGDPETQYF. CDR3 sequence (DNA): TGTGCCAGCAGTTACATCGGGGATCCGGAGACCCAGTACTTC.

The table lists this clonotype with many counts. J is TRBJ2-7 and V is TRBV28; 9 nucleotides align to TRBD1. This CDR3 contains 14 residues. CDR1 is MDHEN and CDR2 is SYDVKM in the germline V gene. The V and J ends lost 4 bases and 4 bases, in that order; junction bases with no gene match: 5. CDR3 residues: CASSSGDRDYEQYF. CDR3 DNA sequence: TGTGCCAGCAGTTCGGGGGACAGGGATTACGAGCAGTACTTC.

In its sample, this clonotype was seen many times. The V call is TRBV10-3, the J call TRBJ2-5; 7 bases fit TRBD1. The junction had 9 bases not matched to a gene; V was cut back by 10 bases and J by 1 base. The CDR3 is 14 amino acids. In germline, CDR1 is ENHRY, CDR2 SYGVKD. The CDR3 protein is CATSGTDVQETQYF. The DNA of the CDR3 is TGTGCCACCTCTGGGACAGACGTCCAAGAGACCCAGTACTTC.

This clonotype occurred a few times. This sequence joins TRBV12-3 or TRBV12-4 and TRBJ1-5; D not resolved. V shed 0 bases and J shed 3 bases, with 12 bases lying between them. CDR3 length equals 16 residues. The CDR3 protein is CASSLASLIANQPQHF. The CDR3 DNA is TGTGCCAGCAGTTTAGCCAGCCTGATTGCCAATCAGCCCCAGCATTTT.

This rearrangement joins TRBV27 to TRBJ2-2, with a possible D match to TRBD1 (5 bases). CDR1 MNHEY and CDR2 SMNVEV come from the germline V gene (reference sequence). The CDR3 length is 16 residues. Trimming took off 5 bases at V and 4 bases at J, with 17 bases between the two ends. The CDR3 DNA is TGTGCCAGCAGTACAACAGCAGGGAAGGGCACCGGGGAGCTGTTTTTT. Translation gives CASSTTAGKGTGELFF.

The J gene is TRBJ2-7, the V gene TRBV5-1; weak D call: TRBD2 (6 bases). The CDR3 totals 15 residues. Germline CDR1 and CDR2: SGHRS and YFSETQ. V lost 0 bases and J 3 bases, leaving 13 bases between the germline ends. In nucleotides, the CDR3 is TGCGCCAGCAGCTTGGGTGCTAGCGTAAACTACGAGCAGTACTTC. This translates into CASSLGASVNYEQYF.

Many counts were recorded for this clonotype. The CDR3 DNA reads as TGTGCCAGCAGCTTAGTTGGACTAGCGGGAGTTGTGGGAGAGACCCAGTACTTC. Translation gives CASSLVGLAGVVGETQYF. The J gene is TRBJ2-5, the V gene TRBV7-6; 13 bases align to TRBD2. This CDR3 has 18 residues. The germline V gene has CDR1 SGHVS and CDR2 FNYEAQ. The V and J ends lost 1 base and 4 bases, in that order; junction bases with no gene match: 9.